This TCR beta chain is from a study of T cell responses to AZD1222 COVID-19 vaccine (dated by TCRdb to the early 2020s). Notes on the research overall: TCR sequencing covered over 230 trial participants: 200 to 220 given two doses of AZD1222 and 26 given two doses of MenACWY control vaccine. Trial participants were enrolled by age into subgroups of 18-55, 56-69 and 70-plus years, and about 150, 27 and 61 TCR-sequenced participants, respectively, were included in these subgroups. General findings and caveats noted by the study authors: After two AZD1222 doses, spike-specific TCR breadth and depth were significantly higher than at day 0 and than in MenACWY recipients. Conclusions about previously exposed vaccinees were limited because only six AZD1222 recipients were SARS-CoV-2 seropositive at baseline. Participants were mostly white British and included more females than males, and it was suggested by the authors that clonal diversity may have been underestimated. The 56-69-year group was small, and its depth increase did not reach significance, likely because of low power. Vaccine-associated CD4 TCRs spanned the whole spike protein, with dominant responses in regions 160-218 and 743-854. Because no day 14 peak-response samples were available, repertoires were characterized only after the peak T cell response. Reportedly, close to half of the unique spike-specific TCRs recognized epitopes lying outside the regions that are mutated in the B.1.351 and B.1.1.7 variants.

The CDR3 regions of human TCRbeta chains were subjected to immunosequencing. Under the source paper's analysis protocol: TCRs in the repertoires were compared against a reference library of SARS-CoV-2-specific TCRs that had been generated with the MIRA antigen-specificity platform. Breadth was defined as the fraction of unique TCRs that were SARS-CoV-2-associated. Depth was defined as the fraction of total T cells that were SARS-CoV-2-associated. Using the MIRA data, each spike-specific TCR was assigned both to the spike region to which the TCR was reactive and to a CD4 or CD8 class. Log10-transformed breadth and depth values were compared by one-way ANOVA with Sidak's multiple comparisons tests. Entries here come from immuneACCESS through TCRdb and include only in-frame sequences with V and J called. Some clones fail to appear in such tables; in the studies checked, an unresolved V gene covers under half of the shortfall, and the cause of the remainder is unknown. That table gives V, J and clone size, and the DNA gave D and trimming. The sample table lists roughly 140,000 clones, roughly 90% of them with a count of one. Approximately 1.8% of the sample is held by the ten biggest clonotypes.

The sample's time point label is to be understood as: about 28 days (+/-7) after the second vaccine dose. Because spike-specific TCR depth and breadth did not differ between the two schedules, AZD1222 recipients who got a second dose at roughly 4 weeks were pooled with those who got a second dose at roughly 12 weeks. Samples from vaccinated people were obtained from the UK trials COV001 and COV002, which included a single-blind randomized controlled phase 2/3 trial of AZD1222 (ChAdOx1 nCoV-19) in healthy adults. For TCRbeta chain sequencing, PBMC samples were collected from trial participants at day 0 and at day 28 after the second dose. The CDR3 numbers 15 residues from cysteine through phenylalanine. CDR3 DNA only is kept here, 45 bases in frame from base 1. CDR1 MRHNA and CDR2 SNTAGT were looked up in the germline V gene. From V the trimming removes 3 bases and from J it removes 2 bases, while the gene matches leave 7 bases of the junction unaccounted for.

Worth noting for this clone: Its binding antigen is unknown. The record has no base qualities; no much larger clone is one base away.

The sequencing used peripheral blood, collected 28 days after the second AZD1222 dose. Here the chain combines TRBV6-4 and TRBJ2-7, and TRBD1 matches 7 of the central bases. The TCR comes from an adult who received the AZD1222 COVID-19 vaccine. The bases are TGTGCCAGCAGTGAGGGGACAGCTGGCGCCTACGAGCAGTACTTC. It is translated as CASSEGTAGAYEQYF.